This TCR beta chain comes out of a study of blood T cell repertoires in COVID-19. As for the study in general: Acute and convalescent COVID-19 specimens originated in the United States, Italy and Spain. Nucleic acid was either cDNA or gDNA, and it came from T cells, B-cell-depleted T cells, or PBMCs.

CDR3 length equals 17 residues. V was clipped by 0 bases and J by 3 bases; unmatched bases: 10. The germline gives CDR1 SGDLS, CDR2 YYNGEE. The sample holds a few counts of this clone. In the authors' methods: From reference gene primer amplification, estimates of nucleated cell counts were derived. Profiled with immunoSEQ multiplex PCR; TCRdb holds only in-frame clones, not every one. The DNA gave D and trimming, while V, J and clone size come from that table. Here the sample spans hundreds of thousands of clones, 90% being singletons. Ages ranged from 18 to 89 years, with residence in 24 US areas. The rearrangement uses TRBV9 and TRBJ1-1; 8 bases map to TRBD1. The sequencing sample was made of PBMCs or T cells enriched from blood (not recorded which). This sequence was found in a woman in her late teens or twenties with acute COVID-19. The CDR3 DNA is TGTGCCAGCAGCGTAGTGACAGGGGCCGTAGGAGACACTGAAGCTTTCTTT. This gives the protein CASSVVTGAVGDTEAFF.